A single sample is the source of the 18 T cell receptor beta chains below, sequenced in a study of shared clonotypes between healthy human individuals. This table comes from immunoSEQ multiplex PCR, and its TCRdb copy is limited to in-frame clones, with some not included. The sample records more than 2,000,000 clones, just over 90% being singletons. Material: naive CD4+ T cells sorted from blood. Subset here: CD45RA+ positively selected. The origin of the receptors is a man aged 18 to 29 in good health.

The chain uses TRBV9 and TRBJ2-7, with 9 bases fitting TRBD2. CDR3 size: 15 residues. Germline CDR1 SGDLS, CDR2 YYNGEE. With V trimmed by 4 bases and J by 2 bases, 7 bases remained unmatched. The CDR3 DNA is TGTGCCAGCAGCACTCTAGCGGGGAAAACCTACGAGCAGTACTTC. Translating gives CASSTLAGKTYEQYF.

This chain joins TRBV21-1 and TRBJ1-4; TRBD1, as called in the table, went unchecked against the DNA. TRBV21-1 is described as a pseudogene. The CDR3 sequence is 15 residues long. DNA for the CDR3: TGTGCCAGCAGCAAAGAAGGGGCGACTAATGAAAAACTGTTTTTT. Translation: CASSKEGATNEKLFF.

This chain uses TRBV27 with TRBJ2-5, with D possibly being TRBD2 (6 bases). The germline V and J ends were trimmed by 5 bases and 4 bases, with 14 bases remaining between them. Germline-derived CDR1 and CDR2 are MNHEY and SMNVEV (reference sequence). CDR3 size: 14 residues. CDR3 sequence (DNA): TGTGCCAGCAGTCGGACCCGCGGGGCAGAGACCCAGTACTTC. Its translation is CASSRTRGAETQYF.

This clone appeared once. This chain joins TRBV19 and TRBJ2-7; 7 nucleotides match TRBD2. Germline V gives CDR1 LNHDA, CDR2 SQIVND (reference sequence). This CDR3 has 14 residues. The V gene end was trimmed by 3 bases and the J gene end by 2 bases; junction bases not matched to a gene: 4. The CDR3 reads CASSMVGRTYEQYF. CDR3 DNA: TGTGCCAGTAGTATGGTCGGGAGGACCTACGAGCAGTACTTC.

The V call is TRBV5-1, the J call TRBJ2-3; 15 nucleotides match TRBD2. Trimming took 4 bases from V and 3 from J; bases not matched to a gene: 12. The CDR3 covers 19 residues. The V gene's germline CDR1 is SGHRS and CDR2 YFSETQ. The CDR3 nucleotides read TGCGCCAGCAGCCCCGGACTAGCGGGGGGGCCTAGGGGGACAGATACGCAGTATTTT. Its translation: CASSPGLAGGPRGTDTQYF.

This chain joins TRBV5-6 and TRBJ1-2; D unclear. There are 15 residues in the CDR3. CDR1 and CDR2 from the germline V gene are SGHDT and YYEEEE. Between the trimmed V and J ends, which lost 5 bases and 1 base, there was a span of 15 bases. Here the CDR3 DNA reads TGTGCCAGCAGTTCCGACGGAACAAGTAACTATGGCTACACCTTC. This encodes CASSSDGTSNYGYTF.

The rearrangement links TRBV7-2 to TRBJ2-5; 16 bases align to TRBD2. Germline CDR1 SGHTA, CDR2 FQGNSA. This CDR3 region has 19 residues. Trimming at V came to 5 bases and at J to 0 bases, leaving 9 bases not matched to a gene. The CDR3 here is CASSHGTSGREKYQETQYF. In DNA form, the CDR3 reads TGTGCCAGCAGCCACGGGACTAGCGGGAGGGAAAAGTACCAAGAGACCCAGTACTTC.

In its sample, this clone was seen once. This chain uses TRBV10-3 with TRBJ1-1; D not resolved. The CDR3 is 15 residues long. The germline V and J ends were trimmed by 7 bases and 0 bases, with 15 bases remaining between them. CDR1 and CDR2 from the germline V gene are ENHRY and SYGVKD. The DNA for the CDR3 is TGTGCCATCAAGGATGACGGGCTGTTGAACACTGAAGCTTTCTTT. Amino acid sequence: CAIKDDGLLNTEAFF.

This clone was picked up one time. The chain combines TRBV5-6 with TRBJ1-1; D not resolved. Germline V gene lookup returns CDR1 SGHDT and CDR2 YYEEEE. The CDR3 spans 13 residues. V lost 4 bases and J 1 base, leaving 8 bases between the germline ends. The CDR3 here is CASSPDSNTEAFF. The CDR3 bases are TGTGCCAGCAGCCCTGACTCGAACACTGAAGCTTTCTTT.

The chain recombines TRBV5-1 with TRBJ2-5; D call uncertain. This CDR3 contains 14 residues. V lost 2 bases and J lost 1, with 9 bases in between. Germline V gives CDR1 SGHRS, CDR2 YFSETQ. CDR3 region: CASSLYSSQETQYF. As DNA, the CDR3 is TGCGCCAGCAGCTTATATAGCAGCCAAGAGACCCAGTACTTC. The variable domain in full, with the rest retrieved from reference TRBV5-1 and TRBJ2-5, is KAGVTQTPRYLIKTRGQQVTLSCSPISGHRSVSWYQQTPGQGLQFLFEYFSETQRNKGNFPGRFSGRQFSNSRSEMNVSTLELGDSALYLCASSLYSSQETQYFGPGTRLLVL.

V is TRBV9 and J is TRBJ1-3; 7 bases match TRBD1. The CDR3 sequence is 14 residues long. After removal of 7 bases from V and 3 bases from J, the junction contained 7 bases not matched to a gene. Germline lookup yields CDR1 SGDLS and CDR2 YYNGEE. CDR3 sequence: CASARGDLGNTIYF. The DNA of the CDR3 is TGTGCCAGCGCCAGGGGGGACCTTGGAAACACCATATATTTT. The whole variable domain, filled in from reference TRBV9 and TRBJ1-3, reads DSGVTQTPKHLITATGQRVTLRCSPRSGDLSVYWYQQSLDQGLQFLIQYYNGEERAKGNILERFSAQQFPDLHSELNLSSLELGDSALYFCASARGDLGNTIYFGEGSWLTVV.

The chain is built from TRBV6-6 and TRBJ2-2; no clear D gene. The CDR3 spans 14 residues. The V end lost 0 bases, the J end lost 3 bases, and 5 bases lay between the germline ends. Germline CDR1 reads MNHNY; CDR2 reads SVGAGI (reference sequence). This chain's CDR3 is CASSYSRDTGELFF. In nucleotides, the CDR3 is TGTGCCAGCAGTTACTCGAGAGACACCGGGGAGCTGTTTTTT.

The gene calls are TRBV6-1 and TRBJ1-3; D remains unclear. V gave up 8 bases and J gave up 4 bases, with 18 bases separating them. The CDR3 sequence is 15 residues long. Germline lookup yields CDR1 MNHNS and CDR2 SASEGT. The CDR3 bases are TGTGCCAGCGGCCGAGTTGCGGGCTCCGGAAACACCATATATTTT. Its translation: CASGRVAGSGNTIYF.

A word on this clone: The same CDR3 arises from other DNA sequences in this sample as well. J is TRBJ1-5 and V is TRBV7-8; D is unclear. The V and J ends lost 1 base and 4 bases respectively, with 8 bases between them. The CDR3 loop spans 14 amino acids. The germline V gene encodes CDR1 SGHVS and CDR2 FQNEAQ. The CDR3 nucleotides read TGTGCCAGCAGCTTAGATCGGGGAAATCAGCCCCAGCATTTT. Translating gives CASSLDRGNQPQHF.

The chain recombines TRBV5-6 with TRBJ1-2, with D perhaps TRBD1 (5 bases). V was shortened by 3 bases and J by 5 bases, with 17 bases between the two germline ends. Germline CDR1 and CDR2: SGHDT and YYEEEE. The CDR3 runs 15 residues. CDR3 loop: CASSSDRGSIYGYTF. The CDR3 coding sequence is TGTGCCAGCAGCTCAGATAGGGGTAGCATTTATGGCTACACCTTC. Full variable domain (remainder filled in from reference TRBV5-6 and TRBJ1-2): DAGVTQSPTHLIKTRGQQVTLRCSPKSGHDTVSWYQQALGQGPQFIFQYYEEEERQRGNFPDRFSGHQFPNYSSELNVNALLLGDSALYLCASSSDRGSIYGYTFGSGTRLTVV.

The genes are TRBV2 and TRBJ1-6; D is undetermined. This CDR3 is built from 12 residues. Germline CDR1 reads SNHLY; CDR2 reads FYNNEI. V dropped 6 bases and J dropped 8 bases, with 8 bases sitting between them. CDR3 in amino acids: CASRVGYSPLHF. CDR3 DNA: TGTGCCAGCAGGGTGGGTTATTCACCCCTCCACTTT.

The J gene is TRBJ2-5, the V gene TRBV7-2; D ambiguous. Trimming pared 1 base from V and 5 bases from J, leaving 11 bases between. The CDR3 totals 14 residues. Germline-derived CDR1 and CDR2 are SGHTA and FQGNSA. The CDR3 sequence is CASSLGPRWETQYF. The CDR3 DNA is TGTGCCAGCAGCTTAGGTCCTAGATGGGAGACCCAGTACTTC.

The chain is built from TRBV28 and TRBJ1-3, with D possibly matching TRBD1 (6 bases). This CDR3 is 14 amino acids long. Germline values: CDR1 MDHEN, CDR2 SYDVKM. V dropped 7 bases and J dropped 4 bases, with 14 bases sitting between them. CDR3 residues: CASTVDSRGNTIYF. CDR3 bases: TGTGCCAGCACCGTGGACAGCAGAGGAAACACCATATATTTT.